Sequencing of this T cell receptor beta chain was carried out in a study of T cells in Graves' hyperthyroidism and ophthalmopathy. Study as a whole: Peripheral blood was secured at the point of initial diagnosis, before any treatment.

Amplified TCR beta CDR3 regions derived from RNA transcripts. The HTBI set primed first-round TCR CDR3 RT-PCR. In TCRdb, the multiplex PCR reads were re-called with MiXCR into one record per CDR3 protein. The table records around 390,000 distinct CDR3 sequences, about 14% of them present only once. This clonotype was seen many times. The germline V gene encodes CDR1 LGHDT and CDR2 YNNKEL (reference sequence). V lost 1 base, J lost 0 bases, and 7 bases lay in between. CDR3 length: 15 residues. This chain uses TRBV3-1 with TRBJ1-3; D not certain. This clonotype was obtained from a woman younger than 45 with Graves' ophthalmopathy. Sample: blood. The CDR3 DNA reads TGTGCCAGCAGCCAAGGCCGGGACTCTGGAAACACCATATATTTT. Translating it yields CASSQGRDSGNTIYF.